This TCR beta chain appears in the sequencing data of a study of T cells after yellow fever vaccination. This clonotype was found many times. Generation of TCR cDNA used 5'RACE template switching (which added a universal primer site and UMIs). MiXCR was run by TCRdb on the 5' RACE reads, yielding one entry per CDR3 protein. The sample carries about 340,000 distinct CDR3 sequences, roughly an eighth recorded once. CDR1 LNHNV and CDR2 YYDKDF come from the germline V gene (reference sequence). Trimming removed 0 bases from V and 7 bases from J, with 7 bases in between. CDR3 length: 13 residues. V and J are TRBV15 and TRBJ1-5; D not resolved. This receptor was identified in a man younger than 35 who received the YFV17D yellow fever vaccine. The input for sequencing was CD4+ T cells sorted from PBMCs, taken 15 days after the yellow fever booster vaccination. The CDR3 is CATSREGNQPQHF. The CDR3 bases are TGTGCCACCAGCAGAGAGGGGAACCAGCCCCAGCATTTT.